The 17 T cell receptor beta chains reported below all come from one sample, sequenced in a study of spatial heterogeneity in lung cancer. Overall study findings and caveats: Counts of expanded intratumoral alpha and beta TCRs tracked tumor mutation counts.

Their antigen targets remain unknown. TCRdb re-called the 5' RACE reads with MiXCR, one entry per CDR3 protein. This sample has over 3,000 distinct CDR3 sequences, with 13% found just once. Time point here: sample taken at primary tumor resection. The starting material was lung tumor tissue, obtained at surgery. The receptors originated from a female donor with early-stage non-small cell lung cancer.

CDR3 loop: CSASSRREVVRQETQYF. The CDR3 DNA reads as TGCAGTGCCTCCTCAAGGCGGGAGGTTGTTCGACAAGAGACCCAGTACTTC. The chain is built from TRBV20-1 and TRBJ2-5; TRBD2 agrees at 8 bases. CDR1 is DFQATT, CDR2 SNEGSKA, per germline (reference sequence). This CDR3 is built from 17 residues. V trimming: 6 bases; J trimming: 2 bases; junction bases outside the gene matches: 17.

This clonotype is medium-sized within its sample. The gene calls are TRBV5-4 and TRBJ2-1; the D gene is possibly TRBD1 (5 bases). CDR1 and CDR2 (germline): SGHNT, YYREEE (reference sequence). Trimming pared 3 bases from V and 7 bases from J, leaving 14 bases between. The CDR3 sequence is 14 residues long. This CDR3 is CASSSQGGTNEQFF. Written as DNA, the CDR3 is TGTGCCAGCAGCTCCCAGGGCGGCACAAATGAGCAGTTCTTC.

By frequency in the sample, this clonotype is medium-sized. This chain joins TRBV19 and TRBJ2-2, with D hard to call. Looked up from germline, CDR1 is LNHDA and CDR2 is SQIVND (reference sequence). Between the trimmed V and J ends, which lost 7 bases and 0 bases, there was a span of 6 bases. The CDR3 runs to 13 residues. The CDR3 sequence is CASMSANTGELFF. In nucleotides, the CDR3 is TGTGCCAGTATGTCGGCGAACACCGGGGAGCTGTTTTTT.

This clonotype rates as medium-sized. The DNA of the CDR3 is TGTGCCAGCACTTATAGTCTAATAAACACTGAAGCTTTCTTT. It is translated as CASTYSLINTEAFF. The chain links TRBV6-1 to TRBJ1-1; D uncertain. The CDR3 has 14 residues. Trimming took 7 bases from V and 2 from J, leaving 14 bases between them. The germline CDR1 and CDR2 sequences are MNHNS and SASEGT.

The V and J genes are TRBV4-1 and TRBJ2-2; no clear D. The CDR3 runs 17 residues. Trimming left V 3 bases short and J 0 bases short, with 14 bases between. Germline loops: CDR1 MGHRA, CDR2 YSYEKL. This CDR3 reads CASSQERAFSNTGELFF. CDR3 nucleotides: TGCGCCAGCAGCCAGGAAAGAGCCTTTTCGAACACCGGGGAGCTGTTTTTT.

This clonotype is labeled medium-sized (0.01 to 0.1%). The chain combines TRBV14 with TRBJ2-5; TRBD2 agrees at 9 bases. Trimming took 8 bases from V and 4 from J; bases not matched to a gene: 8. CDR1 and CDR2 (germline): SGHDN, FVKESK. CDR3 length equals 14 residues. CDR3 amino acids: CASGPRAGGETQYF. CDR3 bases: TGTGCCAGCGGACCGAGAGCGGGAGGAGAGACCCAGTACTTC.

Only a few counts were recorded for this clonotype. V gene TRBV20-1 combines with J gene TRBJ2-7, with 9 bases matching TRBD1. The V and J ends lost 6 bases and 2 bases, in that order; junction bases with no gene match: 8. CDR1 and CDR2 from the germline V gene are DFQATT and SNEGSKA (reference sequence). The CDR3 consists of 14 residues. This CDR3 reads CSAQGDRAAYEQYF. CDR3 bases: TGCAGTGCCCAAGGGGACAGGGCGGCCTACGAGCAGTACTTC.

Sample share makes this clonotype medium-sized. The chain has TRBV27 and TRBJ2-2; a weak D match, TRBD1 (6 bases). The CDR3 loop spans 15 amino acids. Germline loops: CDR1 MNHEY, CDR2 SMNVEV (reference sequence). V was pared by 10 bases and J by 6 bases, with 21 bases between. The CDR3 reads CATSPQGVLAGELFF. CDR3 sequence (DNA): TGTGCCACCTCCCCACAGGGCGTGTTGGCCGGGGAGCTGTTTTTT.

In this sample, this clonotype turned up a few times. V and J are TRBV5-1 and TRBJ2-7; D call uncertain. In germline, CDR1 is SGHRS, CDR2 YFSETQ. This CDR3 comprises 13 residues. The ends were cut back, 4 bases at V and 3 bases at J, with 11 bases in the middle. The CDR3 loop reads CASSASPDYEQYF. The CDR3 DNA reads as TGCGCCAGCAGCGCGTCCCCTGACTACGAGCAGTACTTC.

This clonotype occurred a few times. The chain recombines TRBV2 with TRBJ2-1, with no clear D. The length of the CDR3 is 12 residues. CDR1 and CDR2 from the germline V gene are SNHLY and FYNNEI. The ends were cut back, 7 bases at V and 10 bases at J, with 14 bases in the middle. Written as DNA, the CDR3 is TGTGCCAGCAATCAACCGCTCGGAGAGCAGTTCTTC. This translates into CASNQPLGEQFF. The whole variable domain, filled in from reference TRBV2 and TRBJ2-1, reads EPEVTQTPSHQVTQMGQEVILRCVPISNHLYFYWYRQILGQKVEFLVSFYNNEISEKSEIFDDQFSVERPDGSNFTLKIRSTKLEDSAMYFCASNQPLGEQFFGPGTRLTVL.

The chain is built from TRBV24-1 and TRBJ1-6; D remains unclear. This CDR3 is 16 amino acids long. Germline lookup yields CDR1 KGHDR and CDR2 SFDVKD. V was cut by 4 bases and J by 3 bases, with 12 bases left in between. CDR3: CATSDSTGGYNSPLHF. CDR3 bases: TGTGCCACCAGTGACTCCACCGGAGGCTATAATTCACCCCTCCACTTT.

Relative to its sample, this clonotype is medium-sized. The DNA is left out, because the CDR3 cannot be placed on it with certainty; the CDR3 is given as TCRdb lists it. V usage is TRBV30 and J usage is TRBJ1-1; no DNA check was done on the table's D call, TRBD1. Germline V gives CDR1 GTSNPN, CDR2 SVGIG (reference sequence). Including both end residues, the CDR3 is 12 amino acids long. The CDR3 sequence: CAWNFRGREAFF.

In its sample, this clonotype ranks as medium-sized. This chain joins TRBV7-6 and TRBJ1-1; D gene ambiguous. The germline CDR1 and CDR2 sequences are SGHVS and FNYEAQ. This CDR3 comprises 13 residues. Deletions cut 3 bases from V and 2 bases from J, with 7 bases between. The CDR3 sequence is CASSFNTNTEAFF. CDR3 nucleotides: TGTGCCAGCAGCTTTAACACCAACACTGAAGCTTTCTTT.

This clonotype has only a few counts. J is TRBJ2-1 and V is TRBV12-3 or TRBV12-4; 8 nucleotides align to TRBD2. The CDR3 consists of 13 residues. V lost 1 base and J lost 8; bases outside the gene matches: 1. The CDR3 coding sequence is TGTGCCAGCAGTTTAGAGCGGGAGTATGAGCAGTTCTTC. Translation: CASSLEREYEQFF.

J is TRBJ2-6 and V is TRBV3-1; D is undetermined. The CDR3 is 14 amino acids. The ends were cut back, 1 base at V and 4 bases at J, with 5 bases in the middle. CDR1 LGHDT and CDR2 YNNKEL come from the germline V gene (reference sequence). CDR3 region: CASSQASGANVLTF. The CDR3 DNA is TGTGCCAGCAGCCAAGCTTCAGGGGCCAACGTCCTGACTTTC.

V is TRBV2 and J is TRBJ2-6; D unresolved. V was trimmed by 2 bases and J by 0 bases, leaving 8 bases between them. CDR3 length: 16 amino acids. Germline V gene lookup returns CDR1 SNHLY and CDR2 FYNNEI. Written as DNA, the CDR3 is TGTGCCAGCAGTGAATGGCTGTTCTCTGGGGCCAACGTCCTGACTTTC. As protein: CASSEWLFSGANVLTF.

Within the sample, this clonotype is medium-sized. This CDR3 is CASSLDSAFEQFF. For the CDR3, the DNA is TGTGCCAGCAGCTTGGATAGCGCCTTTGAGCAGTTCTTC. The chain recombines TRBV7-2 with TRBJ2-1, with a tentative D call TRBD2 (5 bases). With 3 bases removed from V and 9 bases from J, the gap between germline ends came to 12 bases. The CDR3 runs 13 residues. The germline V gene encodes CDR1 SGHTA and CDR2 FQGNSA.